A selection of T cell receptor beta chains follows, all from one sample in a study of CD8 T cells in ankylosing spondylitis. TCRdb analysed the 5' RACE reads with MiXCR anew, one entry per CDR3 protein. In the table there are about 500,000 distinct CDR3 sequences, 5.3% of which are singletons. Sequenced input: blood, either unsorted or a sorted T cell fraction (not recorded which). These receptors originate from a male donor with ankylosing spondylitis. Each CDR3 is given with its conserved first and last residue. D genes are given only for firm matches. Expanded clones get a size class; other rows say once, few or many, or leave the size out.

V: TRBV6-5
size: once
J: TRBJ2-7
D: -
CDR3: CASSSSRGTYEQYF
DNA: TGTGCCAGCAGTAGTTCGAGGGGAACCTACGAGCAGTACTTC

V: TRBV15
size: many
J: TRBJ2-2
D: -
CDR3: CATSREALSTGELFF
DNA: TGTGCCACCAGCAGAGAGGCTTTGAGCACCGGGGAGCTGTTTTTT

V: TRBV5-5
size: many
J: TRBJ1-1
D: -
CDR3: CASSFSVGFMNTEAFF
DNA: TGTGCCAGCAGCTTCTCTGTCGGCTTCATGAACACTGAAGCTTTCTTT

V: TRBV5-1
size: many
J: TRBJ2-1
D: TRBD2
CDR3: CASSVRLAAENEQFF
DNA: TGCGCCAGCAGCGTACGACTAGCGGCCGAGAATGAGCAGTTCTTC

V: TRBV6-2/TRBV6-3
size: many
J: TRBJ2-7
D: -
CDR3: CASSYGDISEQYF
DNA: TGTGCCAGCAGTTACGGGGACATCTCCGAGCAGTACTTC

V: TRBV20-1
size: many
J: TRBJ1-1
D: TRBD1
CDR3: CSARPGQSYTEAFF
DNA: TGCAGTGCCAGGCCGGGACAGAGTTACACTGAAGCTTTCTTT

V: TRBV4-3
size: many
J: TRBJ2-4
D: -
CDR3: CASSQDLEYIQYF
DNA: TGCGCCAGCAGCCAAGATCTTGAGTACATTCAGTACTTC

V: TRBV3-1
size: many
J: TRBJ2-7
D: TRBD1
CDR3: CASSQGAGTGYYEQYF
DNA: TGTGCCAGCAGCCAAGGAGCCGGGACAGGGTACTACGAGCAGTACTTC

V: TRBV7-6
size: many
J: TRBJ2-5
D: TRBD2
CDR3: CASSLTSGRTYQETQYF
DNA: TGTGCCAGCAGCCTGACTAGCGGGAGGACTTACCAAGAGACCCAGTACTTC

V: TRBV7-3
size: -
J: TRBJ2-4
D: TRBD1
CDR3: CASSFRGRVNSIQYF
DNA: TGTGCCAGCAGCTTCAGGGGGCGGGTGAATAGCATTCAGTACTTC

V: TRBV10-3
size: many
J: TRBJ1-1
D: -
CDR3: CAISESRRLNTEAFF
DNA: TGTGCCATCAGTGAGTCAAGAAGACTGAACACTGAAGCTTTCTTT

V: TRBV28
size: many
J: TRBJ2-7
D: TRBD2
CDR3: CASSLRTGGNYEQYF
DNA: TGTGCCAGCAGTTTGAGGACGGGAGGGAACTACGAGCAGTACTTC

V: TRBV6-6
size: many
J: TRBJ1-5
D: -
CDR3: CASGVSSNQPQHF
DNA: TGTGCCAGCGGTGTTTCGAGCAATCAGCCCCAGCATTTT

V: TRBV5-1
size: many
J: TRBJ2-1
D: TRBD1
CDR3: CASSGGQLPYNEQFF
DNA: TGCGCCAGCAGCGGGGGACAGCTACCCTACAATGAGCAGTTCTTC

V: TRBV5-1
size: many
J: TRBJ2-2
D: -
CDR3: CASSLADYTGELFF
DNA: TGCGCCAGCAGCTTGGCGGACTACACCGGGGAGCTGTTTTTT

V: TRBV7-2
size: many
J: TRBJ2-7
D: -
CDR3: CASSSRPVGIEQYF
DNA: TGTGCCAGCAGCTCCCGACCAGTAGGTATCGAGCAGTACTTC

V: TRBV2
size: many
J: TRBJ1-5
D: -
CDR3: CASSKDDGGQPQHF
DNA: TGTGCCAGCAGTAAGGACGACGGCGGTCAGCCCCAGCATTTT

V: TRBV20-1
size: many
J: TRBJ2-3
D: -
CDR3: CSARDAGRDTQYF
DNA: TGCAGTGCTAGAGATGCAGGGAGGGATACGCAGTATTTT

V: TRBV20-1
size: many
J: TRBJ1-2
D: TRBD1
CDR3: CSARPGQSYGYTF
DNA: TGCAGTGCTAGACCGGGACAGAGCTATGGCTACACCTTC

V: TRBV11-1
size: many
J: TRBJ2-1
D: TRBD1
CDR3: CASSFGTGRYNEQFF
DNA: TGTGCCAGCAGCTTTGGGACAGGGCGTTACAATGAGCAGTTCTTC

V: TRBV6-1
size: few
J: TRBJ2-1
D: -
CDR3: CASILQGINEQFF
DNA: TGTGCCAGCATCCTCCAGGGCATCAATGAGCAGTTCTTC

V: TRBV5-1
size: many
J: TRBJ1-2
D: -
CDR3: CASSNRAVNYGYTF
DNA: TGCGCCAGCAGTAACAGGGCCGTCAACTATGGCTACACCTTC

V: TRBV5-5
size: few
J: TRBJ2-2
D: TRBD2
CDR3: CASSSQTSGGQYTGELFF
DNA: TGTGCCAGCAGCTCGCAGACTAGCGGGGGTCAGTACACCGGGGAGCTGTTTTTT

V: TRBV7-2
size: many
J: TRBJ2-1
D: TRBD2
CDR3: CASSQRGAYYNEQFF
DNA: TGTGCCAGCAGCCAGCGGGGGGCCTATTACAATGAGCAGTTCTTC

V: TRBV6-5
size: many
J: TRBJ2-1
D: -
CDR3: CASSYSSGLYNEQFF
DNA: TGTGCCAGCAGTTACTCAAGCGGACTATACAATGAGCAGTTCTTC

V: TRBV29-1
size: many
J: TRBJ2-7
D: -
CDR3: CSVSGGSYEQYF
DNA: TGCAGCGTGAGTGGGGGGTCCTACGAGCAGTACTTC

V: TRBV7-3
size: many
J: TRBJ2-1
D: -
CDR3: CASSLFEDNEQFF
DNA: TGTGCCAGCAGCTTATTTGAAGACAATGAGCAGTTCTTC

V: TRBV15
size: many
J: TRBJ1-4
D: -
CDR3: CATSRVTGTEGLFF
DNA: TGTGCCACCAGCAGAGTCACTGGGACCGAGGGACTGTTTTTT

V: TRBV5-1
size: many
J: TRBJ2-6
D: -
CDR3: CASSRPDWVLTF
DNA: TGCGCCAGCAGCCGCCCTGATTGGGTCCTGACTTTC